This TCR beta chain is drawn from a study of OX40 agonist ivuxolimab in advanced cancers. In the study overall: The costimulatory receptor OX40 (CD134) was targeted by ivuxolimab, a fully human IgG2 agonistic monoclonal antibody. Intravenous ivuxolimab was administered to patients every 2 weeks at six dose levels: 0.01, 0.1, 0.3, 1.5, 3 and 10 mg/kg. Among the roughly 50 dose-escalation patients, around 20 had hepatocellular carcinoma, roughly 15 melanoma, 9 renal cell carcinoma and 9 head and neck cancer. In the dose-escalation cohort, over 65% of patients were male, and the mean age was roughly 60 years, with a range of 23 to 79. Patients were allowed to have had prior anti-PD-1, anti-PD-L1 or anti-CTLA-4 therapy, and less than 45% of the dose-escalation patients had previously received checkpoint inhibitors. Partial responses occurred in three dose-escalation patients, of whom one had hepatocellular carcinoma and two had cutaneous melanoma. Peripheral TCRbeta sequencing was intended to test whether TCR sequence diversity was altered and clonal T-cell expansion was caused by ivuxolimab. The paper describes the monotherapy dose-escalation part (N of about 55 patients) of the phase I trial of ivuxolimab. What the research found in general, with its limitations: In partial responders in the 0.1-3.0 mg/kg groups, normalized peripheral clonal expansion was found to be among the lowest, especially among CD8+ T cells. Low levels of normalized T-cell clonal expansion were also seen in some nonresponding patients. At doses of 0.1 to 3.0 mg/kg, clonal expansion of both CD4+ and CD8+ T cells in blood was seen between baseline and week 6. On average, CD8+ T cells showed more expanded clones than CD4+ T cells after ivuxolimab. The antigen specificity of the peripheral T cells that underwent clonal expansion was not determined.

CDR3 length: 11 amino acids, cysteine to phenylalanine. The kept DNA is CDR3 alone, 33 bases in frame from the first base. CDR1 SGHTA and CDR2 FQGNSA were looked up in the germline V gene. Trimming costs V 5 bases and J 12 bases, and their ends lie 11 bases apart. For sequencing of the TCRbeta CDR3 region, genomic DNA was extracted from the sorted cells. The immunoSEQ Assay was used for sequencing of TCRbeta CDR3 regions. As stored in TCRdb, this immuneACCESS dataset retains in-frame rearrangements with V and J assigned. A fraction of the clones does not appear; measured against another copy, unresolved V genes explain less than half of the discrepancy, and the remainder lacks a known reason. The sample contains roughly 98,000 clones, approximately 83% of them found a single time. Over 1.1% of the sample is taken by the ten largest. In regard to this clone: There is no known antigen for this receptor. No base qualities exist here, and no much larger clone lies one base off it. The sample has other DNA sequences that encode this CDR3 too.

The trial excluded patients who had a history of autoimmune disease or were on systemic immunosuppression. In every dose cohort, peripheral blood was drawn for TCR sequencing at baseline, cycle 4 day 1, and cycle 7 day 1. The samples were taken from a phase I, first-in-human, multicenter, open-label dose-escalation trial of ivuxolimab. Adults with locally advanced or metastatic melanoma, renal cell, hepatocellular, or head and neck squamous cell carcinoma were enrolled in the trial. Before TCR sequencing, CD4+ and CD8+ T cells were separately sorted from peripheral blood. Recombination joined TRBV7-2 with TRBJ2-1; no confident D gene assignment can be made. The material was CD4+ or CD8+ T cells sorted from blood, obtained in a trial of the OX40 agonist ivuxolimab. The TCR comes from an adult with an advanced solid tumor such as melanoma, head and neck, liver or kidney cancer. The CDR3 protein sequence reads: CASSQGPGQFF. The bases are TGTGCCAGCAGCCAAGGGCCAGGGCAGTTCTTC.